The present TCR beta chain was sequenced within a study of cytomegalovirus exposure and HLA in healthy donors. Comments on this clone: One junction end does not reproduce the germline sequence, and a read error may be involved.

PCR used 60 Vbeta primers and 13 Jbeta primers. The method was immunoSEQ multiplex PCR; TCRdb's version includes in-frame clones alone and lacks a portion of them. Of approximately 140,000 clones in the sample, roughly three quarters were seen once. Germline values: CDR1 MGHRA, CDR2 YSYEKL. The CDR3 has 15 amino acids. The specimen sequenced was PBMCs. V usage is TRBV4-1 and J usage is TRBJ2-5; D might be TRBD2 (5 bases). The origin of this receptor is a woman in her thirties or forties in good health and CMV-seronegative. In nucleotides, the CDR3 is TGCGCCAGCAGCCAAGAGCTGAGGGCGCAAGGGACCCAGTACTTC. It is translated as CASSQELRAQGTQYF.